The rows below give T cell receptor beta chains drawn from one sample of a study of blood T cells in healthy people across ages. Using its own MiXCR run on the 5' RACE reads, TCRdb lists one record per CDR3 protein. Among approximately 1,000,000 distinct CDR3 sequences listed, 30% to 40% were seen once. Sequenced input: blood. The source is a man aged 18 to 29 in good health. CDR3s include the opening cysteine and the closing phenylalanine or tryptophan.

TRBJ1-2 TRBV6-2/TRBV6-3 CASSRYGTANYGYTF
TRBJ1-3 TRBV4-1 CASSQDGRDGGNTIYF
TRBJ2-5 TRBV12-3/TRBV12-4 CASSQSDRWIQETQYF
TRBJ1-1 TRBV20-1 CSANTEAFF
TRBJ1-4 TRBV27 CANLKGKGDEKLFF
TRBJ1-1 TRBV5-1 CASSAHIQGEAFF
TRBJ1-2 TRBV20-1 CSAREPGNYGYTF
TRBJ1-1 TRBV10-3 CAISESRNGRSNTEAFF
TRBJ1-1 TRBV7-2 CASQASNTEAFF
TRBJ1-2 TRBV29-1 CSGSGQGDYGYTF
TRBJ2-2 TRBV6-5 CASRPPFQTNTGELFF